These 10 T cell receptor beta chains share one sample of origin, sequenced in a study of beta chain features in type 1 diabetes. Study-level results: All four CD4+ subsets of Type 1 diabetes patients contained TCRB CDR3s that were moderately but significantly shorter.

Sequenced material consisted of expressed TCRB transcripts (all of the isolated RNA was reverse transcribed). Produced via immunoSEQ multiplex PCR; TCRdb's table is partial and in-frame only. The data show roughly 300,000 clones, approximately 14% seen once. The antigens of these receptors remain unknown. What was sequenced was naive CD4+ T cells from blood. These TCRs come from a man aged 25 to 40 with type 1 diabetes.

This clone was seen more than once but under ten times. This CDR3 is CASSPQGVVGYTF. The CDR3, as DNA: TGTGCCAGCTCACCACAGGGGGTTGTTGGCTACACCTTC. The chain employs TRBV18 and TRBJ1-2; tentative D call: TRBD1 (6 bases). Germline V CDR1 and CDR2: KGHSH, LQKENI. CDR3 size: 13 residues. V was trimmed by 1 base and J by 7 bases, leaving 10 bases between them.

V gene TRBV28 combines with J gene TRBJ2-2; no clear D gene. There are 15 residues in the CDR3. The V gene lost 0 bases and the J gene lost 1 base, with 6 bases spanning the gap. Germline CDR1 is MDHEN and CDR2 is SYDVKM. As DNA, the CDR3 is TGTGCCAGCAGTTTATGGCCCGGGAACACCGGGGAGCTGTTTTTT. Amino acid sequence: CASSLWPGNTGELFF. The full variable domain, with the rest looked up from reference TRBV28 and TRBJ2-2, is DVKVTQSSRYLVKRTGEKVFLECVQDMDHENMFWYRQDPGLGLRLIYFSYDVKMKEKGDIPEGYSVSREKKERFSLILESASTNQTSMYLCASSLWPGNTGELFFGEGSRLTVL.

The rearrangement links TRBV6-5 to TRBJ2-5; D remains ambiguous. The germline V and J ends were trimmed by 2 bases and 6 bases, with 7 bases remaining between them. The CDR3 loop spans 12 amino acids. Germline V lookup: CDR1 MNHEY, CDR2 SVGAGI. The CDR3, as DNA: TGTGCCAGCAGTTACCCAACTAAGACCCAGTACTTC. Its translation: CASSYPTKTQYF.

About this clone: Germline and junction disagree at one end, which may indicate a read error. The V gene is TRBV29-1, the J gene TRBJ2-7; 8 bases align to TRBD2. CDR3 length: 14 amino acids. CDR1 is SQVTM and CDR2 is ANQGSEA in the germline V gene. CDR3 sequence (DNA): TGCAGCGCCCGAGGTGCCGGGAGGGCCTATGAGCAGTACTTC. Its protein product is CSARGAGRAYEQYF.

In its sample, this clone was seen a few times. V is TRBV6-4 and J is TRBJ2-2; 10 bases are shared with TRBD2. CDR3 size: 15 residues. J was trimmed by 5 bases and V by 3 bases; bases with no gene match: 3. CDR1 and CDR2 from the germline V gene are MRHNA and SNTAGT. The CDR3 region has the DNA TGTGCCAGCAGTGAGGGACTAGCGTCGACCGGGGAGCTGTTTTTT. It translates to CASSEGLASTGELFF.

This clone came up a few times. The rearrangement uses TRBV7-2 and TRBJ2-1, with a tentative D call TRBD1 (6 bases). Germline V gene data show CDR1 as SGHTA and CDR2 as FQGNSA. V lost 5 bases and J 4 bases, leaving 18 bases between the germline ends. This CDR3 contains 16 residues. Here the CDR3 reads CASSRQGLAGYNEQFF. In nucleotides, the CDR3 is TGTGCCAGCAGCCGCCAGGGGCTAGCTGGGTACAATGAGCAGTTCTTC.

This clone was seen a handful of times. This chain joins TRBV5-1 and TRBJ2-7; no reliable D call. V lost 0 bases, J lost 2 bases, and 12 bases lay in between. The CDR3 extends over 15 amino acids. The germline gives CDR1 SGHRS, CDR2 YFSETQ. The CDR3 DNA sequence: TGCGCCAGCAGCTTGGTTCAAGCGAGCACCTACGAGCAGTACTTC. Translation gives CASSLVQASTYEQYF.

The chain joins TRBV2 to TRBJ2-4; D possibly corresponds to TRBD1 (5 bases). From germline, CDR1 is SNHLY and CDR2 FYNNEI. V lost 3 bases to trimming and J lost 3 bases, with 9 bases between them. This CDR3 contains 14 residues. CDR3: CASSDSRVKNIQYF. CDR3 sequence (DNA): TGTGCCAGCAGTGACTCCAGGGTCAAAAACATTCAGTACTTC.

In this sample, this clone turned up a few times. This chain links TRBV7-9 with TRBJ2-7; 7 bases match TRBD2. With V trimmed by 1 base and J by 4 bases, 13 bases remained unmatched. Germline V lookup: CDR1 SEHNR, CDR2 FQNEAQ (reference sequence). The CDR3 is 17 amino acids. The chain's CDR3 is CASSLEVRLADGYEQYF. CDR3 DNA: TGTGCCAGCAGCTTAGAAGTCCGACTAGCCGATGGGTACGAGCAGTACTTC. Full variable domain (rest looked up from reference TRBV7-9 and TRBJ2-7): DTGVSQNPRHKITKRGQNVTFRCDPISEHNRLYWYRQTLGQGPEFLTYFQNEAQLEKSRLLSDRFSAERPKGSFSTLEIQRTEQGDSAMYLCASSLEVRLADGYEQYFGPGTRLTVT.

The chain combines TRBV19 with TRBJ2-5; TRBD1 is a possible D gene (6 bases). The germline gives CDR1 LNHDA, CDR2 SQIVND (reference sequence). The CDR3 covers 13 residues. V lost 6 bases and J 5 bases, leaving 13 bases between the germline ends. In DNA form, the CDR3 reads TGTGCCAGTAGCTACAGGGTTAGCGAGACCCAGTACTTC. Translated, it gives CASSYRVSETQYF.